This TCR beta chain was found in a study of identical twins (dated by TCRdb to the mid-2010s). Regarding the research as a whole: TCR alpha and beta repertoires from monozygotic twins, unrelated adults of various ages and cord blood were deep-sequenced to test whether fetal clonotypes persist. Replicate twin experiments were performed at different times using different library preparation protocols to rule out contamination.

The protocol used for the library was 5' RACE. Sequenced on an Illumina HiSeq 2000. Template switching added a universal primer binding site, and the final cDNA carried a unique molecular identifier that allowed TCR cDNA molecules to be counted accurately. Specific primers in the conserved constant-segment region were used to synthesize first-strand cDNA for the TCR alpha and beta chains. To control for contamination, each cDNA library was double barcoded with a SMART-Mk sample barcode plus Illumina barcodes. TruSeq adapter sequences and Illumina sample barcodes were added in two successive PCR steps. The Illumina HiSeq platform was used with custom primers to sequence TCR alpha and beta cDNA libraries. Regarding the original processing steps: MiGEC processed the raw reads to extract unique molecular identifiers, while MiXCR was used to determine the CDR3 positions. Recombination models were inferred per individual with the repgenHMM and IGoR tools using an EM algorithm. Shared clonotypes were analyzed with the tcR package in R, and sharing was normalized by the product of cloneset sizes. To study raw recombination without the effects of thymic and clonal selection, out-of-frame nonproductive sequences were analyzed. TCRdb reworked the public reads: Q25 trimming with fastp, MiXCR clone assembly, productive beta chains retained. When rows share a CDR3 protein, they turn into one entry using the most common DNA and genes. These V and J calls derive from TCRdb rather than the authors' analysis. In all, the sample holds a few hundred thousand distinct CDR3 sequences, and about 13% of those were seen once. Together, the top ten hold about 1% of the sample.

Worth noting for this clonotype: Its antigen remains undetermined. Qualities for individual bases were not recorded, and no much larger clone is one base off.

Every donor in the study was a healthy Caucasian. Three pairs of female monozygotic twins, all aged roughly 18 to 29 years, were included in the twin cohort. CD4+ and CD8+ T cell populations were isolated with positive isolation kits from Invitrogen. The germline V gene provides CDR1 KGHDR and CDR2 SFDVKD. V drops 0 bases and J drops 7 bases, leaving 15 bases in between. From the cysteine through the phenylalanine, the CDR3 covers 16 amino acids. The only DNA kept is the CDR3, 48 bases in frame from the first base. What the work shows at the level of the full study, not this receptor alone: Conclusions relied on cross-sectional statistical analysis, since the same donors could not be followed over many years. Fewer insertions were carried by abundant cord blood beta clonotypes, a similar but weaker trend appeared in young adult naive repertoires, and no such trend appeared in memory repertoires. Invariant T cells such as MAIT and iNKT could partly confound zero-insertion analyses, although diverse VJ usage argued against such confounding for most clonotypes. Out-of-frame TCR alpha sharing in monozygotic twins was systematically underestimated by recombination models, whereas sharing between unrelated individuals was in agreement with the recombination models. The excess sharing between twins in beta out-of-frame sequences was weaker because fewer shared sequences reduced the signal-to-noise ratio. Compared with coincidental sharing between unrelated individuals, out-of-frame TCR alpha sequences shared between twins had an excess of sequences with low generation probability.

Separately, the same data were catalogued under a study of yellow fever vaccine responses in identical twins. As described in the second report: According to the authors, the vaccine-induced T cell response in identical twins seemed to be partly convergent and partly specific to each individual. In identical twins, the study followed T cell clones that responded to the vaccine with precision.

The chain is encoded by TRBV24-1 joined to TRBJ2-1, with a weak D call of TRBD2 (6 bases match). The sample was CD4+ T cells sorted from blood. This receptor was taken from a woman younger than 30 in good health. The CDR3 is CATSDLGGVAKNEQFF. The nucleotides are TGTGCCACCAGTGATTTGGGCGGGGTAGCCAAGAATGAGCAGTTCTTC.